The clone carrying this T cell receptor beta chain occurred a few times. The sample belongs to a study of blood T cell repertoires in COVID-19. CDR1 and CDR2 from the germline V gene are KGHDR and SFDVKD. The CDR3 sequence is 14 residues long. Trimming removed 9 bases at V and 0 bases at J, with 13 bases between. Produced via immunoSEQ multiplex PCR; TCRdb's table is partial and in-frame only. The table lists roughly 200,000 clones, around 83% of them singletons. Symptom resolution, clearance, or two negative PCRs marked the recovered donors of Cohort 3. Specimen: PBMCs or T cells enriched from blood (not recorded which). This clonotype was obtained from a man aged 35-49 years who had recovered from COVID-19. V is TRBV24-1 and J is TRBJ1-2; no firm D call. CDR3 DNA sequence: TGTGCCACCTCTGAGGGAGGAACTAACTATGGCTACACCTTC. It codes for CATSEGGTNYGYTF.